These 2 T cell receptor beta chains share one sample of origin, sequenced in a study of T cell repertoires in cytomegalovirus infection. TCRdb re-called the reads through MiXCR, storing one row per CDR3 protein. The repertoire holds fewer than 550,000 distinct CDR3 sequences, with about 10% as singletons. Sequencing used PBMCs. The receptors were gathered from a human donor in good health (CMV status not recorded). Some clones in this sample may be carry-over from other donors' samples.

There are many counts of this clonotype. DNA for the CDR3: TGTGCCAGCAGCGTAGGCCCCCCGGGCGGGAGGTACACAGATACGCAGTATTTT. Protein product: CASSVGPPGGRYTDTQYF. The V and J genes are TRBV9 and TRBJ2-3; TRBD2 agrees at 8 bases. The CDR3 runs to 18 residues. Germline V gives CDR1 SGDLS, CDR2 YYNGEE. Trimming cost V 0 bases and J 2 bases; bases outside gene matches: 11.

This clonotype was observed many times. The chain uses TRBV7-3 and TRBJ2-3; 7 nucleotides match TRBD2. The CDR3 spans 15 residues. Germline CDR1 reads SGHTA; CDR2 reads FQGTGA. V lost 6 bases, J lost 0 bases, and 6 bases stayed unmatched. CDR3 sequence reads: CASSPAGESTDTQYF. Written as DNA, the CDR3 is TGTGCCAGCAGTCCGGCGGGGGAAAGCACAGATACGCAGTATTTT.